This T cell receptor beta chain was identified during a study of cytomegalovirus exposure and HLA in healthy donors (dated by TCRdb to 2015 to 2018). Notes on the research overall: According to an earlier analysis of a few hundred of the donors, about 180 million T cells yielded approximately 120 million unique TCR beta sequences and approximately 300 Gb of sequence data. An early release that covered 640 HLA-typed donors contained approximately 290 gigabases of sequencing data and tens of millions of unique TCR sequences. Among the approximately 400 genotyped donors, under 90% belonged to the genetic ancestry cluster associated with self-reported Caucasian donors. The study was designed to test whether signatures of past pathogen exposure could be identified by cataloging public T cell receptors. The study used immunosequencing to profile the T cell repertoires of several hundred subjects and linked those repertoires to cytomegalovirus serostatus. A separate validation cohort of roughly 120 different subjects was used in addition to the roughly 620-subject first cohort. To predict cytomegalovirus infection status, the study combined high-throughput TCR immunosequencing, statistical association of individual TCRs with disease status, and machine learning. In a later analysis, previously published TCR beta repertoires from about 670 donors were re-analyzed and high-resolution HLA genotyping was added so that TCR occurrence patterns could be studied. In the later analysis, no new phenotypic data were used to find candidate immune exposures; instead, reliance was placed on TCR beta sequences and their occurrence across donors. To decide whether each TCR beta V gene segment behaved as functional or pseudogenic, an earlier analysis of some 600 of the donors relied on high-throughput TCR beta sequencing. Alongside the repertoire data, information on donor age, sex, ethnicity and CMV serostatus was compiled. A later genetic analysis took genome-wide SNP genotypes for about 65% of the 666 donors and used that subset as a discovery cohort. All discovery cohort repertoires had been generated using a single sequencing platform. Class I and class II HLA loci were covered by the typing at four-digit resolution. Typing coverage varied by locus: about 629-630 donors for A, B, C, DRB1 and DQB1; roughly 510 for DQA1; some 610 for DPA1; approximately 490 for DPB1. A handful of DR-DQ haplotypes were treated as single units for association and clustering because of strong linkage in the cohort. Among a few hundred genotyped donors of the cohort, an average of around 240,000 unique TCR beta nucleotide sequences were sequenced per donor, 15% to 20% of them non-productive. What the work shows at the level of the full study, not this receptor alone: Specific HLA alleles were associated with 15,000 to 20,000 TCR beta sequences at a false discovery rate of 0.05 in a later analysis. A further reported finding was that TCR beta sequences accurately predicted the HLA-A and HLA-B alleles for most subjects in the first cohort. About 17 rarely observed V segments, including chromosome 9 orphons, were excluded from the earlier analysis of approximately 600 of the donors because counts were too low. In a later genetic analysis, fewer N-insertions in productive TCRs were reported among donors in an Asian-associated ancestry cluster than the roughly 640-donor mean. The classifier was reported to diagnose cytomegalovirus status with high specificity and sensitivity in both the original and validation cohorts. The authors suggested that the approach could potentially be extended to other disease states and immunological phenotypes. The sequencing pipeline was judged likely to have produced a cluster of highly shared sequence variants as a technical artifact. Immune exposure information for the cohort was limited to CMV serostatus. The 87-base-pair reads could not distinguish some IMGT-functional V segments, including TRBV6-2 and TRBV6-3, so those segments were excluded. In a later genetic analysis, a missense DCLRE1C variant was associated with V-gene and J-gene trimming of TCR beta chains, and the association was replicated in an independent cohort. The cohort was sequenced for TCR beta chains only, and without alpha or paired-chain data the features that could be detected were limited. Strong co-occurrence of HLA alleles, especially DR and DQ, made assigning TCR associations to individual alleles difficult. A few of the identified cytomegalovirus-associated TCR beta chains were confirmed in vitro to be specific for cytomegalovirus antigens. Most TCR sequences were seen in very few donors, while some public TCRs were found in many individuals. A later analysis reported that several top co-occurrence clusters appeared linked to parvovirus B19, influenza, CMV and Epstein-Barr virus. In an earlier analysis of approximately 590 of the donors, most TCR beta V segments were observed in productive rearrangements about 87% or about 30% of the time, broadly matching IMGT annotations. Correlated functional status among segregating V segments might be attributable to linkage disequilibrium, but an unknown experimental factor could not be ruled out. Presence/absence analyses assumed roughly uniform sequencing depth across donors, an assumption that may not hold. In a later analysis, TCR association rates were found to vary across HLA loci, with the most associated TCRs seen for DRB1 alleles and the fewest for HLA-C alleles. According to a later analysis, most CMV-associated TCR beta chains appeared to be HLA-restricted, and the HLA associations seemed to be driven largely by CMV exposure. The study gave a list of around 170 TCR beta chains associated with cytomegalovirus. A later analysis found that HLA-associated TCR beta chains were more clonally expanded and had lower generation probabilities than equally common non-associated chains. Because HLA typing was missing for some donors at each locus, association tests included only the typed subset.

A word on this clone: Its binding antigen is unknown. No base quality values were provided; no much bigger clone lies one nucleotide off.

The CDR3 runs 14 residues from the cysteine to the phenylalanine. The sequence is cut down to CDR3 DNA, 42 bases in frame from base 1. The V end gives up 7 bases and the J end 10 bases, leaving 11 bases in the junction not matched to a gene. CDR1 and CDR2, per the germline V gene, are SQVTM and ANQGSEA. The cohort comprised some 730 healthy bone marrow donors. At the time of sampling, all cohort members were nominally healthy, though unrecorded immune exposures were likely present. The donor was CMV seronegative and was included in the group of under 450 seronegative cohort members. Each donor provided a peripheral blood sample, and peripheral blood mononuclear cells were used for TCR beta sequencing. The Qiagen DNeasy Blood Extraction Kit was used to extract genomic DNA from the blood cell samples. Library prep was done by the immunoSEQ multiplex PCR assay. For the multiplex PCR, a mixture combining 60 forward primers for TCR Vbeta segments and 13 reverse primers for TCR Jbeta segments was used. Amplification of the CDR3 region of rearranged TCR beta genes was performed with a multiplex PCR assay on genomic DNA. On the Illumina HiSeq System, the amplified TCR beta libraries were sequenced as 87-base-pair reads. The authors' pipeline ran thus. In a later analysis, some 80 million unique TCR beta chains were counted across the roughly 610 repertoires, and around 11 million of these chains were shared by at least two donors. Raw reads were error-corrected and collapsed into unique sequences by a nearest-neighbor algorithm in which closely related sequences were merged to remove PCR and sequencing errors. Alignment of CDR3 sequences to IMGT reference sequences was used to assign V, D and J gene segments. For a sequence to be retained, a match of at least six nucleotides to both a V gene segment and a J gene segment was required. A rearrangement was called productive if the CDR3 had no stop codons and remained in frame with V and J, and every other rearrangement was called non-productive. CDR3 was defined according to IMGT convention as the region running from the second conserved V-encoded cysteine to the conserved J-encoded phenylalanine. The earlier analysis of 500 to 650 of the donors excluded any sequence lacking an unambiguous match to a single V gene segment. In an earlier analysis of approximately 610 of the donors, V segments were called functional above 56.7% productive rearrangements and were called segregating when the between-donor standard deviation exceeded 5%. A statistical classification framework was developed to diagnose cytomegalovirus status using the catalog of TCR beta chain sequences. In a later analysis, TCR nucleotide sequences were compared against IMGT/GENE-DB human TR gene sequences so that V and J genes could be assigned. The TCRdist pipeline was used in a later analysis to assign CDR3 sequences and most-parsimonious VDJ recombination scenarios. In a later analysis, each TCR beta chain was defined by its CDR3 amino acid sequence together with its V-gene family, and reads lacking a unique V-gene family were excluded. In a later analysis, fewer than 650 highly shared, low-generation-probability nucleotide sequences were removed to address suspected cross-contamination and a sequencing artifact. In a later analysis, a clonal expansion index was calculated for each public chain from normalized within-repertoire ranks of inferred template counts. A later analysis computed generation probabilities with a VDJ recombination model fitted to out-of-frame rearrangements, and checked the results against IGoR. Hypergeometric tests were used in a later analysis to score TCR-TCR, TCR-HLA and TCR-CMV co-occurrence, with a repertoire-size bias correction applied to the TCR pairs. A later analysis estimated false discovery rates by permuting HLA or CMV assignments 20 times. In a later analysis, co-occurring TCRs were grouped using DBSCAN, and TCRdist sequence similarity was added for clustering within HLA-allele-positive subsets. Repertoires with fewer than 30,000 or more than 120,000 public chains, plus five repertoires with anomalous nucleotide sharing, were excluded from co-occurrence clustering. Imported from immuneACCESS, the table was reduced by TCRdb to in-frame sequences with V and J called. These copies leave out some clones; in studies compared against another copy, an unresolved V gene accounts for under half, and the cause of the remainder is not known. The V and J calls and the clone size are those of that table, but D and trimming were determined from the DNA. Counted in this sample were around 120,000 clones; 81% of them appeared once. The top ten clonotypes cover about 1.8% of the sample.

This receptor was identified in a man aged 18 to 30 in good health and CMV-seronegative. Sequenced sample: PBMCs. Rearrangement joined TRBV29-1 to TRBJ2-1, with 12 bases aligning to TRBD2. The nucleotide sequence reads TGCAGCGCCAAATTACTAGCGGGGGGTGGGGAGCAGTTCTTC. Its protein reads: CSAKLLAGGGEQFF.